This T cell receptor (beta chain) was identified in a study of shared clonotypes between healthy human individuals. General observations from the study: What naive subsets generally showed was a larger estimated richness than memory subsets showed.

All participating donors were Caucasian adults from Nashville, Tennessee. Details on this clone: Its specificity is not known.

The CDR3 is made up of 16 amino acids. Trimming cost V 3 bases and J 1 base, with 14 bases left between them. Germline V gives CDR1 MGHRA, CDR2 YSYEKL. Clones were sequenced by immunoSEQ multiplex PCR, and TCRdb holds only the in-frame ones, with some missing. Of approximately 2,000,000 clones listed, about nine tenths are singletons. The sample comprised naive CD4+ T cells from PBMCs. Subset given: CD45RA+ positively selected. The receptor's source is a man aged 18 to 29 in good health. Some clones in this sample may be carry-over from other donors' samples. V usage is TRBV4-1 and J usage is TRBJ2-3, with D tentatively TRBD2 (6 bases). The CDR3 nucleotides are TGCGCCAGCAGCCATCGGAGGGCTAGCGGCACAGATACGCAGTATTTT. Translation: CASSHRRASGTDTQYF.